One sample yielded the 32 T cell receptor beta chains listed below, sequenced in a study of CD8 T cells in ankylosing spondylitis. TCRdb re-derived calls from the 5' RACE reads in MiXCR, one entry per CDR3 protein. Among under 250,000 distinct CDR3 sequences listed, 30% to 35% were seen once. The sample was blood, either unsorted or a sorted T cell fraction (not recorded which). These TCRs come from a male donor with ankylosing spondylitis or in good health (not recorded which).

The rearrangement links TRBV7-9 to TRBJ2-7; the D is unclear. The CDR3 runs 12 residues. CDR1 and CDR2 from the germline V gene are SEHNR and FQNEAQ (reference sequence). With 5 bases removed from V and 1 base from J, the gap between germline ends came to 6 bases. CDR3 region: CASSTPSYEQYF. DNA for the CDR3: TGTGCCAGCAGCACCCCATCCTACGAGCAGTACTTC.

CDR3 bases: TGCAGTGCTAGCGGGGGGTATGCAGATACGCAGTATTTT. Its translation: CSASGGYADTQYF. V is TRBV20-1 and J is TRBJ2-3; TRBD2 aligns across 7 bases. Germline CDR1 is DFQATT and CDR2 is SNEGSKA (reference sequence). V shed 3 bases and J 4 bases; nucleotides not matched to a gene: 4. The CDR3 spans 13 residues.

The chain employs TRBV28 and TRBJ2-1, with D unclear. CDR3 size: 13 residues. Germline V CDR1 and CDR2: MDHEN, SYDVKM. V was trimmed by 8 bases and J by 7 bases, leaving 15 bases between them. The CDR3 reads CASAPPLRNEQFF. The CDR3 DNA sequence: TGTGCCAGCGCCCCGCCCCTGAGGAATGAGCAGTTCTTC.

This clonotype appeared a few times. The CDR3 protein is CSARGRQGGEKLFF. In DNA form, the CDR3 reads TGCAGTGCTAGAGGGCGACAGGGAGGAGAAAAACTGTTTTTT. The chain recombines TRBV20-1 with TRBJ1-4; 7 bases agree with TRBD1. The ends lost 1 base at V and 8 bases at J; junction bases unmatched: 7. In germline, CDR1 is DFQATT, CDR2 SNEGSKA (reference sequence). The CDR3 is made up of 14 amino acids.

The rearrangement joins TRBV4-2 to TRBJ1-5, with D uncertain. V was trimmed by 2 bases and J by 2 bases, leaving 10 bases between them. CDR1 LGHNA and CDR2 YNFKEQ come from the germline V gene. This CDR3 has 15 residues. The CDR3 is CASSQRSGGNQPQHF. As DNA, the CDR3 is TGTGCCAGCAGCCAAAGGTCGGGCGGCAATCAGCCCCAGCATTTT.

The rearrangement links TRBV5-6 to TRBJ2-3; possible D gene TRBD2, 5 bases. V lost 0 bases to trimming and J lost 4 bases, with 12 bases between them. This CDR3 region has 15 residues. Germline CDR1 reads SGHDT; CDR2 reads YYEEEE. DNA of the CDR3: TGTGCCAGCAGCTTGGTTAGCGACGAGTCAGATACGCAGTATTTT. It yields the protein CASSLVSDESDTQYF.

This clonotype was seen a few times. The gene calls are TRBV28 and TRBJ2-1; 8 nucleotides line up with TRBD1. The trim removed 5 bases at V and 6 bases at J, leaving 3 bases unmatched. The CDR3 is 13 residues long. Germline lookup yields CDR1 MDHEN and CDR2 SYDVKM. CDR3 coding DNA: TGTGCCAGCAGTCACGGACAGGGCAATGAGCAGTTCTTC. Protein product: CASSHGQGNEQFF.

This clonotype was detected only a few times. The chain recombines TRBV20-1 with TRBJ2-7; D possibly matches TRBD1 or TRBD2 (5 bases each). The CDR3 length is 13 residues. V was trimmed by 5 bases and J by 2 bases, leaving 13 bases between them. Germline CDR1 DFQATT, CDR2 SNEGSKA (reference sequence). In DNA form, the CDR3 reads TGCAGTGCTGGGGCGGACTTACCCTACGAGCAGTACTTC. Translation gives CSAGADLPYEQYF.

This chain joins TRBV2 and TRBJ2-4; 10 nucleotides match TRBD1. Trimming removed 5 bases from V and 9 bases from J; junction bases left unmatched: 19. The CDR3 contains 18 residues. Germline V gives CDR1 SNHLY, CDR2 FYNNEI. DNA for the CDR3: TGTGCCAGCAGTCAAACGACAGGGGGCGTTTCGGGGATGGGCATTCAGTACTTC. It encodes CASSQTTGGVSGMGIQYF.

In DNA form, the CDR3 reads TGTGCCAGCAGCTTGAAAGCTGGGCGAACCCAAGAGACCCAGTACTTC. Protein product: CASSLKAGRTQETQYF. The chain has TRBV7-7 and TRBJ2-5; no firm D call. CDR3 size: 16 residues. V was clipped by 3 bases and J by 1 base, with 15 bases between them. Germline lookup yields CDR1 SSHAT and CDR2 FNYEAQ (reference sequence).

The sample holds a few counts of this clonotype. At one end, the junction sequence differs from germline, possibly due to a read error. The rearrangement joins TRBV7-7 to TRBJ2-1, with D perhaps matching TRBD1 (6 bases). This CDR3 is 15 amino acids long. CDR1 and CDR2 (germline): SSHAT, FNYEAQ (reference sequence). This chain's CDR3 is CASSLEGVIYNEQFF. The CDR3 region has the DNA TGTGCTAGCAGCTTAGAGGGGGTCATATACAATGAGCAGTTCTTC.

The CDR3 DNA follows: TGTGCCAGCAGCTATACAGGGTTTGCAACTGAAGCTTTCTTT. Residues: CASSYTGFATEAFF. J is TRBJ1-1 and V is TRBV7-9, with D tentatively TRBD1 (6 bases). Germline loops: CDR1 SEHNR, CDR2 FQNEAQ (reference sequence). The CDR3 totals 14 residues. V lost 4 bases to trimming and J lost 5 bases, with 14 bases between them.

Only a few counts were recorded for this clonotype. This chain joins TRBV6-1 and TRBJ2-1; D possibly uses TRBD1 or TRBD2 (7 bases each). This CDR3 has 14 residues. The V end lost 7 bases, the J end lost 8 bases, and 18 bases lay between the germline ends. Germline loops: CDR1 MNHNS, CDR2 SASEGT. As DNA, the CDR3 is TGTGCCAGCACAGGGGGGGGCTCCTTCGATGAGCAGTTCTTC. This gives the protein CASTGGGSFDEQFF.

The V call is TRBV20-1, the J call TRBJ2-3; TRBD2 agrees at 12 bases. The CDR3 loop spans 17 amino acids. Trimming took 4 bases from V and 2 from J; bases not matched to a gene: 10. The germline V gene has CDR1 DFQATT and CDR2 SNEGSKA (reference sequence). As DNA, the CDR3 is TGCAGTGCTACTACTAGCGGGGGGCTAGGCTACACAGATACGCAGTATTTT. Residues: CSATTSGGLGYTDTQYF.

In this sample, this clonotype turned up many times. The chain carries TRBV20-1 and TRBJ1-4; D is uncertain. V was cut by 5 bases and J by 5 bases, with 15 bases left in between. Germline V gene sequence: CDR1 DFQATT, CDR2 SNEGSKA (reference sequence). This CDR3 contains 14 residues. The CDR3, as DNA: TGCAGTGCTCCCGGGGAGTCACAGAATGAAAAACTGTTTTTT. Translation gives CSAPGESQNEKLFF.

The table lists this clonotype with a few counts. This chain links TRBV10-3 with TRBJ2-3; the match to TRBD1 covers 8 bases. V shed 8 bases, J shed 3 bases, and the junction held 4 bases outside the gene matches. CDR1 ENHRY and CDR2 SYGVKD come from the germline V gene. This CDR3 is built from 13 residues. The DNA for the CDR3 is TGTGCCATCGGGACAGGAGAGACAGATACGCAGTATTTT. Translating gives CAIGTGETDTQYF.

The J gene is TRBJ1-5, the V gene TRBV30; D is unclear. The germline V gene has CDR1 GTSNPN and CDR2 SVGIG (reference sequence). The CDR3 extends over 13 amino acids. The ends were cut back, 2 bases at V and 5 bases at J, with 10 bases in the middle. CDR3 amino acids: CAWSWEPDQPQHF. The CDR3 nucleotides are TGTGCCTGGAGTTGGGAGCCCGATCAGCCCCAGCATTTT. Full variable domain (remainder filled in from reference TRBV30 and TRBJ1-5): SQTIHQWPATLVQPVGSPLSLECTVEGTSNPNLYWYRQAAGRGLQLLFYSVGIGQISSEVPQNLSASRPQDRQFILSSKKLLLSDSGFYLCAWSWEPDQPQHFGDGTRLSIL.

The chain uses TRBV12-3 or TRBV12-4 and TRBJ1-5, with D possibly being TRBD1 (5 bases). The CDR3 loop spans 15 amino acids. V gave up 5 bases and J gave up 3 bases, with 14 bases separating them. CDR3 in DNA: TGTGCCAGCAGTCCAGACAGTGCCCACAATCAGCCCCAGCATTTT. Protein sequence: CASSPDSAHNQPQHF.

This clonotype was observed at least ten times. The chain links TRBV25-1 to TRBJ2-7; no firm D call. Trimming took off 7 bases at V and 3 bases at J, with 10 bases between the two ends. The CDR3 runs 12 residues. CDR1 is MGHDK, CDR2 SYGVNS, per germline. The CDR3 nucleotides read TGTGCCAGCACCCTAATAAACTACGAGCAGTACTTC. The encoded protein is CASTLINYEQYF.

This chain connects TRBV12-5 to TRBJ2-1; 10 nucleotides agree with TRBD1. The V gene's germline CDR1 is LGHNT and CDR2 FRNRAP. V shed 5 bases, J shed 7 bases, and the junction held 8 bases outside the gene matches. The CDR3 loop spans 15 amino acids. The CDR3 reads CASGMDRGVGNEQFF. As DNA, the CDR3 is TGTGCTAGTGGTATGGACAGGGGGGTGGGGAATGAGCAGTTCTTC.

This clonotype was seen only a few times. This chain connects TRBV12-3 or TRBV12-4 to TRBJ1-6; tentatively, D is TRBD1 (6 bases). The CDR3 is made up of 12 amino acids. The V and J ends lost 2 bases and 14 bases respectively, with 10 bases between them. CDR3 DNA: TGTGCCAGCAGTTTAACAGGGAATGCCCTCCACTTT. It is translated as CASSLTGNALHF.

The V call is TRBV4-1, the J call TRBJ1-4, with 7 bases lining up with TRBD1. This CDR3 has 15 amino acids. Germline-derived CDR1 and CDR2 are MGHRA and YSYEKL. After removal of 2 bases from V and 6 bases from J, the junction contained 6 bases not matched to a gene. CDR3 sequence (DNA): TGCGCCAGCAGCCAATTCCCGACAGGGTATGAAAAACTGTTTTTT. This encodes CASSQFPTGYEKLFF.

The genes are TRBV20-1 and TRBJ2-3; D is uncertain. Trimming left V 1 base short and J 2 bases short, with 7 bases between. Per the germline V gene, CDR1 is DFQATT and CDR2 is SNEGSKA (reference sequence). The CDR3 covers 13 residues. In nucleotides, the CDR3 is TGCAGTGCTAGAGGGGCCTCCACAGATACGCAGTATTTT. It yields the protein CSARGASTDTQYF.

This clonotype appeared a few times. V usage is TRBV25-1 and J usage is TRBJ1-2; 9 positions agree with TRBD1. CDR3 size: 13 residues. Per germline, CDR1 MGHDK and CDR2 SYGVNS. With V trimmed by 8 bases and J by 7 bases, 8 bases remained unmatched. The CDR3 DNA reads TGTGCCAGCCGGGACAGGGTGTTCCTTGGCTACACCTTC. Encoded protein: CASRDRVFLGYTF.

The chain employs TRBV20-1 and TRBJ1-1; TRBD1 is a possible D gene (6 bases). The germline V and J ends were trimmed by 0 bases and 1 base, with 9 bases remaining between them. The germline V gene encodes CDR1 DFQATT and CDR2 SNEGSKA (reference sequence). This CDR3 contains 14 residues. CDR3 DNA sequence: TGCAGTGCTAGAGAAATGGACAGGAACACTGAAGCTTTCTTT. It codes for CSAREMDRNTEAFF.

The J gene is TRBJ1-1, the V gene TRBV20-1; D is possibly TRBD1 (5 bases). Trimming stripped 6 bases from V and 1 base from J, with 12 bases between. Germline V lookup: CDR1 DFQATT, CDR2 SNEGSKA (reference sequence). CDR3 size: 13 residues. Here the CDR3 reads CSAADIANTEAFF. CDR3 coding DNA: TGCAGTGCCGCGGACATAGCGAACACTGAAGCTTTCTTT.

This clonotype was picked up a small number of times. The chain links TRBV6-1 to TRBJ2-2; the match to TRBD2 covers 8 bases. V was clipped by 6 bases and J by 3 bases; unmatched bases: 15. CDR1 MNHNS and CDR2 SASEGT come from the germline V gene. This CDR3 is 18 amino acids long. The chain's CDR3 is CASRTLWERGRHTGELFF. CDR3 DNA: TGTGCCAGCAGGACCCTTTGGGAGCGGGGGCGTCACACCGGGGAGCTGTTTTTT.

This clonotype was seen only a few times. V is TRBV7-6 and J is TRBJ1-6; D is ambiguous. The CDR3 runs to 13 residues. Germline CDR1 and CDR2: SGHVS and FNYEAQ. Trimming shortened V by 4 bases and J by 7 bases, and 8 bases separated the two germline ends. CDR3 in amino acids: CASSSTVNSPLHF. The CDR3 nucleotides are TGTGCCAGCAGCTCGACGGTAAATTCACCCCTCCACTTT.

CDR3 amino acids: CASSTTGYFSGNTIYF. Written as DNA, the CDR3 is TGTGCCAGCAGCACGACAGGGTACTTTTCTGGAAACACCATATATTTT. The rearrangement links TRBV6-1 to TRBJ1-3; 7 nucleotides align to TRBD1. The trim removed 6 bases at V and 1 base at J, leaving 9 bases unmatched. The CDR3 contains 16 residues. Germline loops: CDR1 MNHNS, CDR2 SASEGT.

In its sample, this clonotype was seen a few times. This chain connects TRBV29-1 to TRBJ2-5, with a possible D match to TRBD2 (5 bases). Germline values: CDR1 SQVTM, CDR2 ANQGSEA. Trimming shortened V by 4 bases and J by 4 bases, and 10 bases separated the two germline ends. The CDR3 runs 12 residues. CDR3 bases: TGCAGCGTTGGCGAGGGTTCAGAGACCCAGTACTTC. Its translation: CSVGEGSETQYF.

There are a few counts of this clonotype. The gene calls are TRBV6-1 and TRBJ2-7; TRBD1 agrees at 7 bases. The CDR3 has 13 residues. V shed 5 bases, J shed 6 bases, and the junction held 7 bases outside the gene matches. Germline V gene sequence: CDR1 MNHNS, CDR2 SASEGT. The DNA of the CDR3 is TGTGCCAGCAGTCCAACAGGGGTGGTCGAGCAGTACTTC. This translates into CASSPTGVVEQYF.

This clonotype was observed a handful of times. One junction end disagrees with the germline gene, perhaps due to a read error. This chain connects TRBV20-1 to TRBJ2-1; 10 bases line up with TRBD2. The CDR3 length is 13 residues. Germline values: CDR1 DFQATT, CDR2 SNEGSKA (reference sequence). The CDR3 loop is CSAKTSGYIEQFF. CDR3 bases: TGCAGTGCTAAGACTAGCGGGTACATTGAGCAGTTCTTC.